The clone carrying this T cell receptor beta chain turned up a few times. What it binds is not known. Then a second PCR, running about 6 to 11 cycles, was carried out with a sample-barcoded 5' primer and a J-beta primer mix. MiXCR, run by TCRdb on the 5' RACE reads, gives a single entry per CDR3 protein. The sample shows about 1.6 million distinct CDR3 sequences, about 32% of them seen only once. This specimen belongs to a study of blood T cells in healthy people across ages. Study findings and constraints: PBMCs that were unsorted prevented a conclusive naive versus antigen-experienced comparison.

J was trimmed by 4 bases and V by 1 base; bases with no gene match: 11. The CDR3 is made up of 18 amino acids. Germline CDR1 is MNHEY and CDR2 is SVGEGT. The chain combines TRBV6-2 or TRBV6-3 with TRBJ2-3; 10 bases match TRBD2. The clonotype comes from a woman aged 25-40 years in good health. Sequenced input: blood. CDR3 DNA sequence: TGTGCCAGCAGTTACTACGGGAAAACTAGCGGGGTTGCAGATACGCAGTATTTT. Amino acids: CASSYYGKTSGVADTQYF.